This is a list of T cell receptor beta chains from one sample in a study of shared clonotypes between healthy human individuals. Only in-frame clones appear in the TCRdb table, and some are missing; sequencing was by immunoSEQ multiplex PCR. The table lists roughly 720,000 clones, roughly 87% of them singletons. Sequences were obtained from memory CD8+ T cells from PBMCs. These receptor sequences come from a man between 18 and 35 years old in good health. Some clones in this sample may be carry-over from other donors' samples. Both conserved end residues are part of each CDR3. The order of the fields is V gene, J gene, CDR3 length, D gene, clone size, CDR3 protein, CDR3 DNA. A D gene is named only where the DNA matches it firmly. The listing skips clone size in some rows; elsewhere it reads once, few, many or a size class.

TRBV15	TRBJ2-1	15	TRBD2	NA	CATSRVLAGDNEQFF	TGTGCCACCAGCAGAGTTCTAGCGGGGGACAATGAGCAGTTCTTC
TRBV7-9	TRBJ1-1	14	NA	once	CASSLGLGPEGAFF	TGTGCCAGCAGCTTAGGGTTAGGGCCCGAGGGAGCTTTCTTT
TRBV6-5	TRBJ2-5	12	NA	NA	CASSPDQETQYF	TGTGCCAGCAGTCCGGACCAAGAGACCCAGTACTTC
TRBV27	TRBJ1-3	15	TRBD1	once	CASSPNSGTGNTIYF	TGTGCCAGCAGCCCGAACTCCGGGACAGGGAACACCATATATTTT
TRBV5-4	TRBJ2-7	16	TRBD1	NA	CASSRIGQGGSYEQYF	TGTGCCAGCAGCAGAATAGGACAGGGGGGGAGCTACGAGCAGTACTTC
TRBV15	TRBJ2-7	15	NA	NA	CATSRGGRGLYEQYF	TGTGCCACCAGCAGAGGGGGCAGGGGCCTCTACGAGCAGTACTTC
TRBV5-1	TRBJ1-3	15	NA	NA	CASSPRVGSGNTIYF	TGCGCCAGCAGCCCCAGGGTCGGCTCCGGAAACACCATATATTTT
TRBV19	TRBJ2-1	17	TRBD2	once	CASIGTSGSNSYNEQFF	TGTGCCAGTATTGGGACTAGCGGGAGCAACTCCTACAATGAGCAGTTCTTC
TRBV7-9	TRBJ2-7	16	TRBD2	NA	CASSLASSGNTLEQYF	TGTGCCAGCAGCTTGGCGTCTAGCGGGAATACCCTCGAGCAGTACTTC
TRBV19	TRBJ1-1	15	TRBD1	NA	CASSMGTGVYTEAFF	TGTGCCAGTAGTATGGGGACAGGGGTATACACTGAAGCTTTCTTT
TRBV14	TRBJ1-2	15	NA	NA	CASSPLFRGPYGYTF	TGTGCCAGCAGCCCCCTCTTTCGGGGACCCTATGGCTACACCTTC
TRBV7-2	TRBJ1-2	15	NA	NA	CASSLIDAPNYGYTF	TGTGCCAGCAGCTTAATAGACGCGCCGAACTATGGCTACACCTTC
TRBV9	TRBJ2-5	13	NA	NA	CASSEGHKETQYF	TGTGCCAGCAGCGAAGGACATAAAGAGACCCAGTACTTC
TRBV28	TRBJ2-7	15	TRBD1	NA	CASSFQAGGSYEQYF	TGTGCCAGCAGTTTTCAAGCAGGGGGCTCCTACGAGCAGTACTTC
TRBV4-2	TRBJ2-7	18	TRBD2	NA	CASSQDPSGTLSNYEQYF	TGTGCCAGCAGCCAAGATCCTAGCGGAACCCTTTCCAACTACGAGCAGTACTTC
TRBV5-6	TRBJ2-7	15	TRBD2	NA	CASSLRPGGSYEQYF	TGTGCCAGCAGCTTAAGACCGGGAGGGTCCTACGAGCAGTACTTC
TRBV7-9	TRBJ2-5	17	TRBD2	NA	CASSLAGRGLQQETQYF	TGTGCCAGCAGCTTAGCTGGGAGGGGACTGCAACAAGAGACCCAGTACTTC
TRBV4-1	TRBJ2-5	16	NA	NA	CASSQDGDPHVGTQYF	TGCGCCAGCAGCCAAGACGGAGACCCGCACGTGGGGACCCAGTACTTC
TRBV4-1	TRBJ1-2	14	TRBD1	NA	CASSKTGGVYGYTF	TGCGCCAGCAGCAAAACAGGGGGAGTGTATGGCTACACCTTC
TRBV27	TRBJ2-3	15	TRBD1	NA	CASSSTGGWSDTQYF	TGTGCCAGCAGTTCGACAGGGGGCTGGTCAGATACGCAGTATTTT
TRBV9	TRBJ2-7	16	NA	NA	CASAPPRADASYEQYF	TGTGCCAGCGCTCCCCCCCGGGCGGACGCCTCCTACGAGCAGTACTTC
TRBV7-2	TRBJ2-3	14	NA	NA	CASGLTAWGAVQYF	TGTGCCAGCGGACTGACCGCCTGGGGAGCCGTGCAGTATTTT
TRBV7-9	TRBJ2-2	14	NA	NA	CASSLKSKAGELFF	TGTGCCAGCAGCTTAAAATCGAAGGCCGGGGAGCTGTTTTTT
TRBV6-5	TRBJ2-1	14	TRBD2	NA	CASSISGGYNEQFF	TGTGCCAGCAGTATTAGCGGGGGGTACAATGAGCAGTTCTTC
TRBV21-1	TRBJ2-1	10	NA	NA	CASRTDEQFF	TGTGCCAGCAGGACGGATGAGCAGTTCTTC
TRBV6-5	TRBJ2-2	16	TRBD2	NA	CASSYYGLASTGELFF	TGTGCCAGCAGTTACTACGGACTAGCGAGTACCGGGGAGCTGTTTTTT
TRBV5-1	TRBJ2-7	14	NA	NA	CASSPPDGSYEQYF	TGCGCCAGCAGCCCCCCCGACGGGTCCTACGAGCAGTACTTC
TRBV7-8	TRBJ1-5	14	NA	NA	CASSFGLEFEPQHF	TGTGCCAGCAGCTTTGGCCTCGAGTTTGAGCCCCAGCATTTT
TRBV29-1	TRBJ2-3	13	NA	NA	CSVGGPTTDTQYF	TGCAGCGTTGGGGGCCCCACCACAGATACGCAGTATTTT
TRBV28	TRBJ1-4	14	NA	NA	CASSLQDTHEKLFF	TGTGCCAGCAGTTTACAAGACACCCACGAAAAACTGTTTTTT
TRBV7-9	TRBJ1-1	12	NA	NA	CASSPILTEAFF	TGTGCCAGCAGCCCTATCCTCACTGAAGCTTTCTTT
TRBV19	TRBJ1-5	14	NA	NA	CASSFQGRYQPQHF	TGTGCCAGTAGTTTTCAGGGAAGGTACCAGCCCCAGCATTTT
TRBV28	TRBJ2-3	15	NA	NA	CASSFRRKRTDTQYF	TGTGCCAGCAGTTTCCGCCGGAAAAGGACAGATACGCAGTATTTT
TRBV19	TRBJ1-2	14	NA	NA	CASSYMDTTGGYTF	TGTGCCAGTAGCTATATGGACACAACGGGTGGCTACACCTTC
TRBV27	TRBJ2-7	15	TRBD1	NA	CASSGIRDRGYEQYF	TGTGCCAGCAGTGGGATCCGGGACAGGGGCTACGAGCAGTACTTC
TRBV7-9	TRBJ2-5	14	NA	once	CASSLVGYQETQYF	TGTGCCAGCAGCTTAGTAGGGTACCAAGAGACCCAGTACTTC
TRBV7-3	TRBJ2-1	14	NA	NA	CASSLVGGSNEQFF	TGTGCCAGCAGCTTAGTTGGGGGATCGAATGAGCAGTTCTTC
TRBV5-1	TRBJ2-1	15	NA	NA	CASSHYGGSEREQFF	TGCGCCAGCAGCCACTACGGGGGTAGTGAGCGTGAGCAGTTCTTC
TRBV27	TRBJ2-3	15	NA	NA	CASSPDRGVTDTQYF	TGTGCCAGCAGTCCCGACCGGGGTGTCACAGATACGCAGTATTTT
TRBV7-3	TRBJ2-3	14	NA	NA	CASSLNGATDTQYF	TGTGCCAGCAGCTTAAACGGGGCCACAGATACGCAGTATTTT
TRBV18	TRBJ1-5	14	TRBD1	NA	CASSPPGQGQPQHF	TGTGCCAGCTCACCACCCGGACAGGGCCAGCCCCAGCATTTT
TRBV19	TRBJ2-7	15	NA	NA	CASSITLAVSYEQYF	TGTGCCAGTAGTATAACCCTAGCAGTCTCCTACGAGCAGTACTTC
TRBV19	TRBJ2-7	20	TRBD1	NA	CASSIDFTPRNRGHGYEQYF	TGTGCCAGTAGTATAGATTTCACCCCTCGGAACAGGGGCCACGGGTACGAGCAGTACTTC
TRBV2	TRBJ1-2	15	NA	NA	CASSEGAVEVYGYTF	TGTGCCAGCAGTGAAGGGGCAGTTGAGGTCTATGGCTACACCTTC
TRBV28	TRBJ1-4	16	NA	NA	CASSLPVGGDDEKLFF	TGTGCCAGCAGTCTCCCGGTAGGGGGGGACGATGAAAAACTGTTTTTT
TRBV25-1	TRBJ2-6	18	NA	once	CASSDWGTGGPGANVLTF	TGTGCCAGCAGTGACTGGGGAACGGGGGGCCCTGGGGCCAACGTCCTGACTTTC
TRBV11-3	TRBJ2-7	18	NA	NA	CASSPSGPNPGVVYEQYF	TGTGCCAGCAGCCCTTCCGGGCCTAACCCCGGGGTGGTCTACGAGCAGTACTTC
TRBV29-1	TRBJ1-1	15	NA	NA	CSVDDRSIMNTEAFF	TGCAGCGTCGACGACAGGAGTATTATGAACACTGAAGCTTTCTTT
TRBV19	TRBJ1-1	10	NA	NA	CATWNTEAFF	TGTGCCACCTGGAACACTGAAGCTTTCTTT
TRBV19	TRBJ2-2	14	NA	NA	CASSIDPATGELFF	TGTGCCAGTAGTATAGATCCCGCTACCGGGGAGCTGTTTTTT
TRBV5-6	TRBJ2-2	17	TRBD2	NA	CASSPGLAGLNTGELFF	TGTGCCAGCAGCCCGGGACTAGCGGGACTGAACACCGGGGAGCTGTTTTTT
TRBV27	TRBJ2-1	16	NA	NA	CASSFGRENSYNEQFF	TGTGCCAGCAGTTTCGGGCGGGAAAACTCCTACAATGAGCAGTTCTTC
TRBV28	TRBJ1-1	15	NA	NA	CASSLFLGHNTEAFF	TGTGCCAGCAGTTTATTTTTAGGACATAACACTGAAGCTTTCTTT
TRBV19	TRBJ2-3	17	TRBD2	NA	CASSIRLAGRMGDTQYF	TGTGCCAGTAGTATAAGACTAGCGGGTCGCATGGGAGATACGCAGTATTTT
TRBV6-5	TRBJ1-1	11	NA	once	CASTGLGDAFF	TGTGCCAGCACGGGTTTAGGGGATGCTTTCTTT
TRBV11-2	TRBJ1-1	17	NA	NA	CASSLNLAGVGNTEAFF	TGTGCCAGCAGCTTAAATCTCGCGGGGGTGGGGAACACTGAAGCTTTCTTT
TRBV29-1	TRBJ2-7	16	TRBD2	NA	CSVLDSTSGSSYEQYF	TGCAGCGTTCTCGACAGTACTAGCGGGAGTTCCTACGAGCAGTACTTC